This T cell receptor beta chain was sequenced during a study of blood T cell repertoires in COVID-19. Study-wide background: Italy, Spain and the United States were the sources of the convalescent and acute COVID-19 samples. PBMCs, B-cell-depleted T cells, or T cells provided the cDNA or gDNA that made up the material.

This clone was observed once. As handled by the study authors: Scientists estimated how many nucleated cells there were by amplifying reference gene primers. Assay: immunoSEQ multiplex PCR; the TCRdb copy retains only in-frame clones and omits some. V and J calls and clone size are given by that table; D and trimming were obtained from the DNA. The sample comprises around 240,000 clones, about 86% of which are singletons, and roughly 3% rests with the top ten. Trimming took 5 bases from V and 2 from J, leaving 16 bases between them. CDR3 length equals 15 residues. The germline gives CDR1 MDHEN, CDR2 SYDVKM.

Material: peripheral blood. The sequence was obtained from a young woman who had recovered from COVID-19. The chain employs TRBV28 and TRBJ2-7; possible D gene TRBD2, 6 bases. This CDR3 reads CASSTPRDLTYEQYF. The CDR3 nucleotides are TGTGCCAGCAGTACCCCCCGGGACTTAACCTACGAGCAGTACTTC.